This T cell receptor (beta chain) was observed in a study of CD8 T cells in ankylosing spondylitis. The study, taken as a whole, reports: Disease-linked clones were reportedly significantly enriched in matched ankylosing spondylitis synovial fluid. Past research had described some motif variants in reactive arthritis synovial fluid and blood.

Points on this clonotype: Its matching antigen is unknown. The junction departs from the called germline gene at one end, perhaps through a read error.

Each CDR3 protein is one row after TCRdb ran MiXCR on the 5' RACE reads. The data show 250,000 to 350,000 distinct CDR3 sequences, with 20% seen just once and around 8% held by the top ten. There are 11 residues in the CDR3. Germline values: CDR1 DFQATT, CDR2 SNEGSKA (reference sequence). The sequencing input was blood, either unsorted or a sorted T cell fraction (not recorded which). The sequence was collected from a male donor with ankylosing spondylitis or in good health (not recorded which). The V call is TRBV20-1, the J call TRBJ1-2; no reliable D call. The CDR3 DNA follows: TGCGGTGCTGGGGTTTTCGGGGGCTACACCTTC. Translating gives CGAGVFGGYTF.